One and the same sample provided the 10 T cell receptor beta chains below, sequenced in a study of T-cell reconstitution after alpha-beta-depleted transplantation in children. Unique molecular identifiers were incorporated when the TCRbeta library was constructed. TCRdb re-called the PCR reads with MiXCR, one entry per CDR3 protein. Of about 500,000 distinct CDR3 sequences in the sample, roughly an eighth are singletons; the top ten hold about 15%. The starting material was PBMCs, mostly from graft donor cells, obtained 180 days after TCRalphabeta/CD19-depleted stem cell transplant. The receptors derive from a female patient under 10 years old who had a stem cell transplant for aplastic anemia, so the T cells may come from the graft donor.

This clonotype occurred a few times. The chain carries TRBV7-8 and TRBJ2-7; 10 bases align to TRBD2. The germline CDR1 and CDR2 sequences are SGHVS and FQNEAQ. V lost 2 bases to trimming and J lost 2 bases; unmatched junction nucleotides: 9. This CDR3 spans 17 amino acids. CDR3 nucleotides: TGTGCCAGCAGCTTAAGCGGGAGGGCCGCTCCGCCCTACGAGCAGTACTTC. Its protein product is CASSLSGRAAPPYEQYF. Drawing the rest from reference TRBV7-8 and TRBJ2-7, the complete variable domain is GAGVSQSPRYKVAKRGQDVALRCDPISGHVSLFWYQQALGQGPEFLTYFQNEAQLDKSGLPSDRFFAERPEGSVSTLKIQRTQQEDSAVYLCASSLSGRAAPPYEQYFGPGTRLTVT.

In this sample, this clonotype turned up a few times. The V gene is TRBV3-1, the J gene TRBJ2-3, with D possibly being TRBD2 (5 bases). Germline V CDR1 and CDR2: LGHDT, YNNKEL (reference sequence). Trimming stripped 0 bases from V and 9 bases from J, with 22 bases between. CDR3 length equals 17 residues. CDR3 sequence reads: CASSQDLRIATGRTQYF. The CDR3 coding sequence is TGTGCCAGCAGCCAAGATCTAAGGATAGCGACCGGGCGGACGCAGTATTTT.

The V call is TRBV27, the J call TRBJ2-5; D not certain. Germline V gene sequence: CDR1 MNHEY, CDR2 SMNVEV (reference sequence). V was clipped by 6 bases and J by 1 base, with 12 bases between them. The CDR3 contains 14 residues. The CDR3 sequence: CASSQDDLQETQYF. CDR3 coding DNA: TGTGCCAGCAGCCAGGACGACCTCCAAGAGACCCAGTACTTC.

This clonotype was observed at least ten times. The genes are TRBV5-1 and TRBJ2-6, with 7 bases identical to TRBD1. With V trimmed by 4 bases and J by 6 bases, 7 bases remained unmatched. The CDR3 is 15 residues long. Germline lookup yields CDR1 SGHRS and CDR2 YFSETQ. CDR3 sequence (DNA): TGCGCCAGCAGCGTGACAGGGAAGGAGGCCAACGTCCTGACTTTC. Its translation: CASSVTGKEANVLTF.

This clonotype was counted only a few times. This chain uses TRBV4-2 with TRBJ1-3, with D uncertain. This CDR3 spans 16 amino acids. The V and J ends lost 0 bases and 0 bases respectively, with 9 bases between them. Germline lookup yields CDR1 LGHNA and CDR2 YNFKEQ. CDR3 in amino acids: CASSQDGSYSGNTIYF. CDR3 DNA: TGTGCCAGCAGCCAAGATGGGAGCTACTCTGGAAACACCATATATTTT.

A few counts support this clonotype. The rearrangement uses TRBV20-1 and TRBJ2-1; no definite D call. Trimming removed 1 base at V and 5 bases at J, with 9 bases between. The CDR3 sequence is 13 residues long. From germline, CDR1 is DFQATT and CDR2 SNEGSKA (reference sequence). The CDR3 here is CSARVSTHNEQFF. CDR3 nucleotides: TGCAGTGCTAGAGTGTCCACCCACAATGAGCAGTTCTTC.

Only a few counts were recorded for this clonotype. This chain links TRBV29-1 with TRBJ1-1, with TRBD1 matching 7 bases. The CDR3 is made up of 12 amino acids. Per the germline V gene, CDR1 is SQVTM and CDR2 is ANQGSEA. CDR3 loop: CSLGQTSTEAFF. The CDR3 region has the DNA TGCAGTCTGGGACAGACGAGCACTGAAGCTTTCTTT.

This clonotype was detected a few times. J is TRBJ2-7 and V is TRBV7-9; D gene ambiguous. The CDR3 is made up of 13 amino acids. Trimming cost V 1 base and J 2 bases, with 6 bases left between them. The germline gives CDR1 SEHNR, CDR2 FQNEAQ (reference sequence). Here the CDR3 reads CASSLGKAYEQYF. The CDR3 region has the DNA TGTGCCAGCAGCTTAGGGAAAGCCTACGAGCAGTACTTC.

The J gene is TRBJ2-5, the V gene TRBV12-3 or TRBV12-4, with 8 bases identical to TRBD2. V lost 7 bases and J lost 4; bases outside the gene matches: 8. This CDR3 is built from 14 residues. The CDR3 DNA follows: TGTGCCAGCACCCAAGGACTAGCTCGAGAGACCCAGTACTTC. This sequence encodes CASTQGLARETQYF.

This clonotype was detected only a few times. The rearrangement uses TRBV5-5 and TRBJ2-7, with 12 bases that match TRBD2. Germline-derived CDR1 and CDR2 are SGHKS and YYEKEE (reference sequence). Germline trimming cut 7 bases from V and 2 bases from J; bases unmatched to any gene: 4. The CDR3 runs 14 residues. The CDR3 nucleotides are TGTGCCAGCTTTGGGACTAGCGGGCCCTACGAGCAGTACTTC. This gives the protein CASFGTSGPYEQYF.